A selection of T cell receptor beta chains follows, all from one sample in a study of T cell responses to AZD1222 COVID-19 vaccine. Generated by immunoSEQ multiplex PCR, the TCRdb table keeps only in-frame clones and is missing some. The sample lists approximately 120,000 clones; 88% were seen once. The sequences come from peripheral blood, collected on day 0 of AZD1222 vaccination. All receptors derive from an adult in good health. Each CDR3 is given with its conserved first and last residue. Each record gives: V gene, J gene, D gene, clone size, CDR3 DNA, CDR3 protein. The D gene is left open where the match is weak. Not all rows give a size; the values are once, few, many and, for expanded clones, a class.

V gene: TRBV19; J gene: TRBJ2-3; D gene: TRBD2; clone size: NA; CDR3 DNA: TGTGCCAGTAGTATCCGGGGGAGCGGGAGTGGAACAGATACGCAGTATTTT; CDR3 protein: CASSIRGSGSGTDTQYF
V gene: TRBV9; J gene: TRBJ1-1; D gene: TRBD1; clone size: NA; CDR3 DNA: TGTGCCAGCAGCCCCCAGGGGGTACGGAACACTGAAGCTTTCTTT; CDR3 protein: CASSPQGVRNTEAFF
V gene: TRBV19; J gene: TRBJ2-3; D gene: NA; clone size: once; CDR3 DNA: TGTGCCAGTAGTAACCCCCCGAACACAGATACGCAGTATTTT; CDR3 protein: CASSNPPNTDTQYF
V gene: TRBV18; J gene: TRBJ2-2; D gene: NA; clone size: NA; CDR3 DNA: TGTGCCAGCTCACAACAACAGGGTGTACCCTCTTTCGCGAACACCGGGGAGCTGTTTTTT; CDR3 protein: CASSQQQGVPSFANTGELFF
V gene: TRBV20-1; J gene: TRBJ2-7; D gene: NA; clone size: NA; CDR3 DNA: TGCAGTGCTAGTTTGGTATACGAGCAGTACTTC; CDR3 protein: CSASLVYEQYF
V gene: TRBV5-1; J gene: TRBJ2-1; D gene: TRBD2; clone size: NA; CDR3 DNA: TGCGCCAGCAGCTTGGGACTAGCGGGGGGGCTGGGCAATGAGCAGTTCTTC; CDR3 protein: CASSLGLAGGLGNEQFF
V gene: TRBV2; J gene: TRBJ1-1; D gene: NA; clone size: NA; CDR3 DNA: TGTGCCAGCAGTAGGCTCGTTAACACTGAAGCTTTCTTT; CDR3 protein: CASSRLVNTEAFF
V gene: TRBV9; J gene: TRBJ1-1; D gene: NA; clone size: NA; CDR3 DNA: TGTGCCAGCAGCGTAATGTCGTACACTGAAGCTTTCTTT; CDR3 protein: CASSVMSYTEAFF
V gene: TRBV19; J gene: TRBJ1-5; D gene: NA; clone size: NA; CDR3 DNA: TGTGCCAGTAGTATTTCAACAGAATATAGCAATCAGCCCCAGCATTTT; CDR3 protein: CASSISTEYSNQPQHF
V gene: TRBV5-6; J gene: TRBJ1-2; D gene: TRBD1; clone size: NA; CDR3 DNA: TGTGCCAGCAGCCCTGGGACAGGCCCCCTTTTCTATGGCTACACCTTC; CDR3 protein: CASSPGTGPLFYGYTF
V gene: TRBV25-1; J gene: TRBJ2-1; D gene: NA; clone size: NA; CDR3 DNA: TGTGCCAGCACCGGAACAGGGCAAGAATACAATGAGCAGTTCTTC; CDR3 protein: CASTGTGQEYNEQFF
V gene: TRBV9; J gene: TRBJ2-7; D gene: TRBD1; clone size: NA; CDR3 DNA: TGTGCCAGCAGCGTATCGGACAGGGGGCAATCGGAACAGTACTTC; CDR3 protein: CASSVSDRGQSEQYF
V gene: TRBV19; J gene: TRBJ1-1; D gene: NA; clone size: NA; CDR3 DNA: TGTGCCAGTAGTCCCCGAGGGGGTCGAGGGATGAACACTGAAGCTTTCTTT; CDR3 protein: CASSPRGGRGMNTEAFF
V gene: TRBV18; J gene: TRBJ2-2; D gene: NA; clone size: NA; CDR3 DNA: TGTGCCAGCGCTCCCTCTAGCTTAATGAACACCGGGGAGCTGTTTTTT; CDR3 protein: CASAPSSLMNTGELFF
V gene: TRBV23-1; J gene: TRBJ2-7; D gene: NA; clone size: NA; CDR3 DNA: TGCGCCAGCAGTCCGGGGTCAGGCTCCTACGAGCAGTACTTC; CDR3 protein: CASSPGSGSYEQYF
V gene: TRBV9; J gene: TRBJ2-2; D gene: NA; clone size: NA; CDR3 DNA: TGTGCCAGCAGCGTAGCGGCGGGACACACCGGGGAGCTGTTTTTT; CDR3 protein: CASSVAAGHTGELFF
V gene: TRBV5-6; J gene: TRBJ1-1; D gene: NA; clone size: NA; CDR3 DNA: TGTGCCAGCAGCTTGGTTCGCCACACTGAAGCTTTCTTT; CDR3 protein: CASSLVRHTEAFF
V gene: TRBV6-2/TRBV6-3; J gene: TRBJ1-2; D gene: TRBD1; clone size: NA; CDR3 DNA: TGTGCCAGCAGCCCAATAGGGACAGCCTATGGCTACACCTTC; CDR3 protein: CASSPIGTAYGYTF
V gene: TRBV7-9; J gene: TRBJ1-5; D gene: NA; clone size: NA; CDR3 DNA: TGTGCCAGCAGCTTAGAAGGACCCAATCAGCCCCAGCATTTT; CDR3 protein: CASSLEGPNQPQHF
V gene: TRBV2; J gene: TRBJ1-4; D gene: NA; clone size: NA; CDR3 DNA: TGTGCCAGCAGTGAATTCCGGACAGCGCCTAATGAAAAACTGTTTTTT; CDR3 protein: CASSEFRTAPNEKLFF
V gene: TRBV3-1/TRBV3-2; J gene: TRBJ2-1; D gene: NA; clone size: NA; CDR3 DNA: TGTGCCAGCAGCGATCCGACTGGTAGTGAGCAGTTCTTC; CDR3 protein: CASSDPTGSEQFF
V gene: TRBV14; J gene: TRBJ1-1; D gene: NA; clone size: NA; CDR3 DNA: TGTGCCAGCAGCCAAGCAAGGGGTCGCACTGAAGCTTTCTTT; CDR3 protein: CASSQARGRTEAFF
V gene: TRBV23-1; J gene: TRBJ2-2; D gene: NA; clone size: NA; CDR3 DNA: TGCGCCAGCAGTCTCACCTCCAACTCGGGGTTAAGCGGGGAGCTGTTTTTT; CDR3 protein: CASSLTSNSGLSGELFF
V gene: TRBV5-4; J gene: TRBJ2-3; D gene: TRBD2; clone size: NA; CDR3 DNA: TGTGCCAGCAGCCTCGGACTAGCGGGGGGTATGGATACGCAGTATTTT; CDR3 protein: CASSLGLAGGMDTQYF
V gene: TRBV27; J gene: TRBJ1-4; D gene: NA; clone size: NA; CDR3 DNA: TGTGCCAGCAGCTTAGCCCCCCGCCCTAATGAAAAACTGTTTTTT; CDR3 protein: CASSLAPRPNEKLFF
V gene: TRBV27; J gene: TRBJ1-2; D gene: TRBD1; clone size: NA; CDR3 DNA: TGTGCCAGCGGGACAGGGGGGTTCTATGGCTACACCTTC; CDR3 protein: CASGTGGFYGYTF
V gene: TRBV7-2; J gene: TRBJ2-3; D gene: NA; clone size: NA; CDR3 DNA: TGTGCCAGCAGCTCCAGCCCAGATACGCAGTATTTT; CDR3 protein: CASSSSPDTQYF
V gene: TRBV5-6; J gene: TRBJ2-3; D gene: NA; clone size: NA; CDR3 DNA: TGTGCCAGCAGCTTCGGGCTTGAGGGGTTGAGGGCAGATACGCAGTATTTT; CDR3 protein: CASSFGLEGLRADTQYF
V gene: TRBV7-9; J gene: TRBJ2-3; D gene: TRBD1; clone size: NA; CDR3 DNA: TGTGCCAGCAGCCTGGGACAGGGCGAGTTGGGAGCAGATACGCAGTATTTT; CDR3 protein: CASSLGQGELGADTQYF
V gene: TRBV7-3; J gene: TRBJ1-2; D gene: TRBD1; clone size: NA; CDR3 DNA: TGTGCCAGCAGCTTAACCGGCTGGGGACAGGGATCTGGTATGGCGTTTGGCTACACCTTC; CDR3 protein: CASSLTGWGQGSGMAFGYTF
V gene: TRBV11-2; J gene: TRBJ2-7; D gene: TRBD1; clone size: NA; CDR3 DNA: TGTGCCAGCAGCTTAGAACAGGGGGCAAGGGGCGAGCAGTACTTC; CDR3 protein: CASSLEQGARGEQYF
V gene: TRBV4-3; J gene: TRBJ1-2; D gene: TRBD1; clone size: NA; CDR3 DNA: TGCGCCAGCAGCCCTCGGCAGGGGGGTAACTATGGCTACACCTTC; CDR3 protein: CASSPRQGGNYGYTF
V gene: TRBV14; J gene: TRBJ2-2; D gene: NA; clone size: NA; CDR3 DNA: TGTGCCAGCAGCCAAGTTAAGGCGAACACCGGGGAGCTGTTTTTT; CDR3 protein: CASSQVKANTGELFF
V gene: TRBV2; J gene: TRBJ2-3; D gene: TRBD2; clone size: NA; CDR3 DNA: TGTGCCAGCAGTGGACTAGCGGGAGTCGGCTCGGGGACAGATACGCAGTATTTT; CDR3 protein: CASSGLAGVGSGTDTQYF
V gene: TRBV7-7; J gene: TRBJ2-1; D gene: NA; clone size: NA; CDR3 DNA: TGTGCCAGCAGCCTCGAGAGGGCTCCCTACAATGAGCAGTTCTTC; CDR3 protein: CASSLERAPYNEQFF
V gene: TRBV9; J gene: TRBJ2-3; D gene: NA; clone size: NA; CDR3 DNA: TGTGCCAGCAGCGCCGGAGACAGGTCCACAGATACGCAGTATTTT; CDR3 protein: CASSAGDRSTDTQYF
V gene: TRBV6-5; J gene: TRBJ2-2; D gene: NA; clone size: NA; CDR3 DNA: TGTGCCAGCAGTTATGGGGGGAGAGGAACCGGGGAGCTGTTTTTT; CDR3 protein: CASSYGGRGTGELFF
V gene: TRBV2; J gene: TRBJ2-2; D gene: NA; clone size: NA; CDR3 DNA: TGTGCCAGCGGGCGACAGGGAGGGGGCACCGGGGAGCTGTTTTTT; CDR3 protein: CASGRQGGGTGELFF
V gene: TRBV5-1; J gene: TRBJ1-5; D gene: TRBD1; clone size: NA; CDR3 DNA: TGCGCCAGCAGCTTTGGGACAGGGATGAATCAGCCCCAGCATTTT; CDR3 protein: CASSFGTGMNQPQHF
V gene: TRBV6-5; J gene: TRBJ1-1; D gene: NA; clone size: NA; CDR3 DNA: TGTGCCAGCAGTTACGGCGTGGGGGGGAACACTGAAGCTTTCTTT; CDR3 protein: CASSYGVGGNTEAFF
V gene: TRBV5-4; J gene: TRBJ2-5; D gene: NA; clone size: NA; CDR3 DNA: TGTGCCAGCAGCTTGGGATGGGGGAGAGAGACCCAGTACTTC; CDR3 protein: CASSLGWGRETQYF
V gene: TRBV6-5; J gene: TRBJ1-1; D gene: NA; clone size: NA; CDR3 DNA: TGTGCCAGCAGTTACTCGAGTGCAGGGGTTTACACTGAAGCTTTCTTT; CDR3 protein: CASSYSSAGVYTEAFF
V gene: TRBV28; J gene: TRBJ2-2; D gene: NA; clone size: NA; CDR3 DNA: TGTGCCAGCAGGTCGACAACCACCGGGGAGCTGTTTTTT; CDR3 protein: CASRSTTTGELFF
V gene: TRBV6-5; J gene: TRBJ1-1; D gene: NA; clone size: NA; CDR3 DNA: TGTGCCAGCAGTTACGGGGCATGGAACACTGAAGCTTTCTTT; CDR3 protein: CASSYGAWNTEAFF
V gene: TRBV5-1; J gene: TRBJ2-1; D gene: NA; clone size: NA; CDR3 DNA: TGCGCCAGCAGCTTGGGGGTACTAGCATCAAAGTCCTACAATGAGCAGTTCTTC; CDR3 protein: CASSLGVLASKSYNEQFF
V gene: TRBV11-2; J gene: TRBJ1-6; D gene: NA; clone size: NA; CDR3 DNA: TGTGCCAGCAGCCCGGGACCGTTCAATTCACCCCTCCACTTT; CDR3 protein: CASSPGPFNSPLHF
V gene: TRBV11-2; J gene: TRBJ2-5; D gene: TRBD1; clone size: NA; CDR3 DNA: TGTGCCAGCAGCCCAGGACAGGGGCGAGGGGAGACCCAGTACTTC; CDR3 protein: CASSPGQGRGETQYF
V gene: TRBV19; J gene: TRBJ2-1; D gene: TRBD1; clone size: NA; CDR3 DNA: TGTGCCAGTAGTGTGGGACAGGGGGTGCGAGAGCAGTTCTTC; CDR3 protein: CASSVGQGVREQFF
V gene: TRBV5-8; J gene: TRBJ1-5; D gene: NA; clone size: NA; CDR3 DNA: TGTGCCAGCAGCTTGGGAAGCCGGCCCCAGCATTTT; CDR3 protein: CASSLGSRPQHF
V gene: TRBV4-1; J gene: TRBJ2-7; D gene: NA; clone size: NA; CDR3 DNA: TGCGCCAGCAGGGCAAGGGGGTCAGGGGCCGGCTACGAGCAGTACTTC; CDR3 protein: CASRARGSGAGYEQYF